This T cell receptor beta chain was sequenced for a study of cytomegalovirus exposure and HLA in healthy donors. Study-level findings and limits: The authors enumerated 150 to 200 TCR beta chains as linked to cytomegalovirus. Most subjects' HLA-A and HLA-B alleles were reportedly predicted from TCR beta sequences. In a later analysis, several top co-occurrence clusters appeared linked to parvovirus B19, influenza, CMV and Epstein-Barr virus.

In the case of this clone: The antigen is not known.

Germline-derived CDR1 and CDR2 are ENHRY and SYGVKD. This CDR3 spans 13 amino acids. The V gene lost 6 bases and the J gene lost 3 bases, with 10 bases spanning the gap. The PCR ran on 60 Vbeta and 13 Jbeta primers. Sequenced by immunoSEQ multiplex PCR; TCRdb stores in-frame clones only, minus some. The sample yields 99,000 or so clones, roughly 85% seen once. V and J are TRBV10-3 and TRBJ2-3, with a tentative D call TRBD2 (6 bases). Sequencing was performed on PBMCs. This TCR was sampled from a man between 60 and 70 years old in good health and CMV-seropositive. This CDR3 reads CAIRLGGTDTQYF. The CDR3 nucleotides read TGTGCCATCAGGCTTGGGGGGACAGATACGCAGTATTTT.